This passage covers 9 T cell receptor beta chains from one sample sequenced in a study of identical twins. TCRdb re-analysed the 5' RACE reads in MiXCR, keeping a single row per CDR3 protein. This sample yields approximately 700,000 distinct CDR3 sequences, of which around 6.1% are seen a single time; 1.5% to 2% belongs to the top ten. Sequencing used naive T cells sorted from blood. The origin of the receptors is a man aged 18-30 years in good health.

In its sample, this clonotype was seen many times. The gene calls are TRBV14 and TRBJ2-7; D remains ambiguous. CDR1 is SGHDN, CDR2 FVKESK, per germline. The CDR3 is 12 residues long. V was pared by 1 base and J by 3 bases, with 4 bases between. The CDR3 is CASSQGGYEQYV. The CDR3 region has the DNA TGTGCCAGCAGCCAAGGAGGCTACGAGCAGTACGTC.

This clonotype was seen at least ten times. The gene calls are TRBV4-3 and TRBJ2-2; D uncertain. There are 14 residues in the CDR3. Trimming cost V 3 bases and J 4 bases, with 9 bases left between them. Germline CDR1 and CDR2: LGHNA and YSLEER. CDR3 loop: CASSQGPGTGELFF. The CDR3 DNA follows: TGCGCCAGCAGCCAGGGCCCGGGCACCGGGGAGCTGTTTTTT.

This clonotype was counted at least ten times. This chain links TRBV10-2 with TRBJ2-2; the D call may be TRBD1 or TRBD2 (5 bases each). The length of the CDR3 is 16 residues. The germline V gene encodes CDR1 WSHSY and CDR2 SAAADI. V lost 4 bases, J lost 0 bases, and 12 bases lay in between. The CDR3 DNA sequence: TGCGCCAGCAGTGTGGGGGACGGGCCGAACACCGGGGAGCTGTTTTTT. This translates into CASSVGDGPNTGELFF.

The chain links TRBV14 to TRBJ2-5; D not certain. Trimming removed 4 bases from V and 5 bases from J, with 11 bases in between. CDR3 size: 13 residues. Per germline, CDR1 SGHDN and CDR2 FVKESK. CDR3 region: CASSLNMGETQYF. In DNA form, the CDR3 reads TGTGCCAGCAGCCTGAACATGGGGGAGACCCAGTACTTC.

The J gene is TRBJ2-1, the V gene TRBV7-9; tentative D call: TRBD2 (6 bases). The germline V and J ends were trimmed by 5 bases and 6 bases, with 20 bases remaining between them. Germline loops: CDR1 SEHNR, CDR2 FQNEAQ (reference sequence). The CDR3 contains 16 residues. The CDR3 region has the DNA TGTGCCAGCAGCCACCGACTACTCCCCGGGGGCAATGAGCAGTTCTTC. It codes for CASSHRLLPGGNEQFF.

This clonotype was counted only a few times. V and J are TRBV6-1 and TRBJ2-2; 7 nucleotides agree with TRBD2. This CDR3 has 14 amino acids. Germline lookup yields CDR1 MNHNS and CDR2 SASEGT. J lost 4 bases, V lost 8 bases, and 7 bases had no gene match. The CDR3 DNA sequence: TGTGCCAGCGGCCAAGGGAGGGGCACCGGGGAGCTGTTTTTT. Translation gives CASGQGRGTGELFF.

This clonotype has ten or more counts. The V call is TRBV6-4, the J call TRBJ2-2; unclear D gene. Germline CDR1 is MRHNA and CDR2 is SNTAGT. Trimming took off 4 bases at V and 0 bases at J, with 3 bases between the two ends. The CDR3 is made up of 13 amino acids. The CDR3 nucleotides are TGTGCCAGCAGTGCAGCGAACACCGGGGAGCTGTTTTTT. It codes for CASSAANTGELFF.

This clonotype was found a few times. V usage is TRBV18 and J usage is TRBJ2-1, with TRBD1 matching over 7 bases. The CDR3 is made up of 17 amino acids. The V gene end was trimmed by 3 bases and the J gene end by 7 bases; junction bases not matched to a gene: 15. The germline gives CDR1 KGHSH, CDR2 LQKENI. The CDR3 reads CASSPIQGTLRENEQFF. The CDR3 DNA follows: TGTGCCAGCTCACCCATACAGGGGACCCTCCGCGAAAATGAGCAGTTCTTC.

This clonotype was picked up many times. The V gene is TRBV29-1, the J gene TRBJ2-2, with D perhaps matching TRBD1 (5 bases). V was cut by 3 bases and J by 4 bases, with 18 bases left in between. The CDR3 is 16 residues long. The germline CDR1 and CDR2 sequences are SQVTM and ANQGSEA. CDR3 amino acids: CSVDDSSSLRTGELFF. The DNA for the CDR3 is TGCAGCGTTGACGACAGTTCGAGTCTTCGCACCGGGGAGCTGTTTTTT.